The sample holds a few counts of the clone carrying this T cell receptor (beta chain). Antigen: not known. J was trimmed by 8 bases and V by 3 bases; bases with no gene match: 6. The CDR3 contains 13 residues. Germline V gene lookup returns CDR1 MGHDK and CDR2 SYGVNS. A single record per CDR3 protein comes from TCRdb applying MiXCR to the RT-PCR reads. This sample yields about 520,000 distinct CDR3 sequences, of which roughly 11% are seen a single time; about an eighth belongs to the top ten. This specimen comes from a study of response to subunit inactivated influenza vaccine. The study's findings and limits: It was the authors' suggestion that each seasonal influenza vaccination recruits few new T cells.

This TCR was recovered from a man in his fifties who received an inactivated influenza vaccine. Material: PBMCs from blood, obtained 45 days after vaccination. The gene calls are TRBV25-1 and TRBJ1-1, with TRBD1 matching over 7 bases. CDR3 protein: CASSESTGREAFF. The CDR3 DNA sequence: TGTGCCAGCAGTGAGTCGACAGGGAGGGAAGCTTTCTTT.